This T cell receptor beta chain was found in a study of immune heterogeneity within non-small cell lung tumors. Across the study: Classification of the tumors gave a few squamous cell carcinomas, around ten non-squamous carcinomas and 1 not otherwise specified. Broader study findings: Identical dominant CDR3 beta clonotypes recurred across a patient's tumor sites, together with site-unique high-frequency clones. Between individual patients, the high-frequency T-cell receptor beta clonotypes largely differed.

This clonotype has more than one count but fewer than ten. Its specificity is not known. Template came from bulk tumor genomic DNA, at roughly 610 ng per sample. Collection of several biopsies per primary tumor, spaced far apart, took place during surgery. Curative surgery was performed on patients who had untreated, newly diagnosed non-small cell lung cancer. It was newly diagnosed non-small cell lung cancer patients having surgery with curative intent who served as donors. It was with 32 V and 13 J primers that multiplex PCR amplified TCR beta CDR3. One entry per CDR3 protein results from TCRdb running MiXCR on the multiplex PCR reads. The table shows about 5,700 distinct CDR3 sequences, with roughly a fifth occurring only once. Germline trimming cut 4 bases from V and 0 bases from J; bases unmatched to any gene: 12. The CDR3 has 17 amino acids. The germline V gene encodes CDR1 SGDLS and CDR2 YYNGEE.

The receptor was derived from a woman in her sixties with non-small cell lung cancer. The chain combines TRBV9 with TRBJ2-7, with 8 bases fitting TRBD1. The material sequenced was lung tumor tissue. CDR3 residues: CASSPRPDRGASYEQYF. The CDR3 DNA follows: TGTGCCAGCAGCCCCCGGCCTGACAGGGGAGCCTCCTACGAGCAGTACTTC.